The T cell receptor beta chain under discussion was sequenced for a study of glioma-infiltrating T cells after dendritic cell vaccination. This CDR3 region has 15 residues. The J segment lost 8 bases and the V segment lost 1 base, leaving 10 bases of the junction unmatched. The germline gives CDR1 GTSNPN, CDR2 SVGIG (reference sequence). Data came from immunoSEQ multiplex PCR; TCRdb stores just in-frame clones and leaves some out. This table has 50,000 to 55,000 clones, around 91% appearing once. Time point specified: after dendritic cell vaccination, including at tumor progression/relapse. The clonotype originates from a human donor with glioblastoma. Source: blood, taken after dendritic cell vaccination. The V call is TRBV30, the J call TRBJ1-2; 10 bases match TRBD1. Here the CDR3 reads CAWSARGTGASGYTF. Written as DNA, the CDR3 is TGTGCCTGGAGTGCCCGTGGGACAGGGGCAAGCGGCTACACCTTC.